One sample yielded the 19 T cell receptor beta chains listed below, sequenced in a study of human T cells and chemical hapten exposure (dated by TCRdb to the early 2020s). The library was prepared using RACE. These reads were obtained on a NextSeq 500. Starting from the raw public reads, TCRdb applied fastp trimming at Q25, assembled clones with MiXCR and retained in-frame beta chains. Rows with one shared CDR3 protein collapse into an entry with the most common genes and DNA. This sample is represented by tens of thousands of distinct CDR3 sequences; 9% to 10% of them were singletons. The ten biggest clones cover over 15% of the sample. The label giving this sample's time point can be read as: patch test 3, about 24 weeks after DPC sensitization. The treatment or condition tag for this specimen amounts to: therapeutic diphenylcyclopropenone sensitization with weekly scalp DPC. Sequencing used whole blood, obtained in connection with sensitization to the hapten diphenylcyclopropenone (DPC). The source is a woman aged 40 to 49 with alopecia areata. Some clones in this sample may be carry-over from other donors' samples.

This clonotype was seen repeatedly, ten times or more. Here the CDR3 reads CASSKGRGPTEAFF. The CDR3 region has the DNA TGTGCCAGTAGTAAAGGCAGGGGGCCTACTGAAGCTTTCTTT. The chain links TRBV19 to TRBJ1-1; 8 bases line up with TRBD1. The trim removed 4 bases at V and 5 bases at J, leaving 6 bases unmatched. This CDR3 has 14 amino acids. Germline values: CDR1 LNHDA, CDR2 SQIVND (reference sequence).

This clonotype was counted a few times. V is TRBV29-1 and J is TRBJ1-1, with D unclear. Germline CDR1 is SQVTM and CDR2 is ANQGSEA. The ends were cut back, 4 bases at V and 7 bases at J, with 16 bases in the middle. The CDR3 totals 13 residues. The DNA for the CDR3 is TGCAGCGTTGTTCCGGGTTCCCAGCATGAAGCTTTCTTT. Translating gives CSVVPGSQHEAFF.

The DNA for the CDR3 is TGTGCCAGCAGCGGTAGGACCTCTGGAAACACCATATATTTT. As protein: CASSGRTSGNTIYF. The chain combines TRBV9 with TRBJ1-3, with D unresolved. Trimming left V 3 bases short and J 0 bases short, with 7 bases between. Germline V gives CDR1 SGDLS, CDR2 YYNGEE. This CDR3 is built from 14 residues.

This clonotype has only a few counts. CDR3 DNA sequence: TGTGCCAGCTCACCACCCACGGGAAAGAACACTGAAGCTTTCTTT. It translates to CASSPPTGKNTEAFF. V is TRBV18 and J is TRBJ1-1; no clear D. This CDR3 spans 15 amino acids. V lost 0 bases and J lost 1, with 9 bases in between. Germline values: CDR1 KGHSH, CDR2 LQKENI.

This clonotype came up a few times. V and J are TRBV4-1 and TRBJ1-1; D remains ambiguous. This CDR3 has 13 amino acids. Germline V gives CDR1 MGHRA, CDR2 YSYEKL. Trimming removed 2 bases from V and 1 base from J, with 5 bases in between. This chain's CDR3 is CASSQPTNTEAFF. Written as DNA, the CDR3 is TGCGCCAGCAGCCAACCTACGAACACTGAAGCTTTCTTT.

This clonotype was seen ten or more times. In DNA form, the CDR3 reads TGTGCCAGCAGCTTCGTCCAAGAGACCCAGTACTTC. Its protein is CASSFVQETQYF. The chain carries TRBV11-1 and TRBJ2-5; D unresolved. Germline CDR1 reads SGHAT; CDR2 reads FQDESV (reference sequence). CDR3 size: 12 residues. Trimming shortened V by 3 bases and J by 1 base, and 3 bases separated the two germline ends.

V and J are TRBV5-4 and TRBJ2-3, with D perhaps matching TRBD2 (6 bases). Trimming stripped 9 bases from V and 5 bases from J, with 10 bases between. Germline loops: CDR1 SGHNT, CDR2 YYREEE (reference sequence). The length of the CDR3 is 11 residues. CDR3 region: CATRRGDTQYF. As DNA, the CDR3 is TGTGCCACCCGGCGGGGAGATACGCAGTATTTT.

The sample holds a few counts of this clonotype. V and J are TRBV20-1 and TRBJ1-1; D gene uncertain. The germline V gene has CDR1 DFQATT and CDR2 SNEGSKA (reference sequence). Trimming removed 0 bases from V and 1 base from J, with 15 bases in between. This CDR3 region has 16 residues. The CDR3 nucleotides are TGCAGTGCTAGAGATACCGGGAGGCAGTCGAACACTGAAGCTTTCTTT. Its protein is CSARDTGRQSNTEAFF.

The gene calls are TRBV7-8 and TRBJ1-5; 7 bases are shared with TRBD1. V lost 0 bases and J lost 6; bases outside the gene matches: 5. In germline, CDR1 is SGHVS, CDR2 FQNEAQ. This CDR3 spans 15 amino acids. The CDR3 sequence is CASSLAGGAGQPQHF. Written as DNA, the CDR3 is TGTGCCAGCAGCTTAGCAGGGGGCGCGGGTCAGCCCCAGCATTTT.

This clonotype has at least ten counts. Written as DNA, the CDR3 is TGCGCCAGCAGCCCCGGGGGGAGCTCCTACAATGAGCAGTTCTTC. Translation: CASSPGGSSYNEQFF. The chain has TRBV5-1 and TRBJ2-1; 7 bases fit TRBD2. The junction had 4 bases not matched to a gene; V was cut back by 4 bases and J by 0 bases. The V gene's germline CDR1 is SGHRS and CDR2 YFSETQ. The CDR3 runs 15 residues.

The chain uses TRBV24-1 and TRBJ2-5; D is tentatively TRBD1 or TRBD2 (6 bases each). The CDR3 sequence is 14 residues long. Looked up from germline, CDR1 is KGHDR and CDR2 is SFDVKD. V was shortened by 2 bases and J by 6 bases, with 12 bases between the two germline ends. CDR3 nucleotides: TGTGCCACCAGTGATTCGCGGGACATTAAGACCCAGTACTTC. Its protein is CATSDSRDIKTQYF.

This clonotype was picked up many times. The chain couples TRBV27 to TRBJ1-1; tentative D call: TRBD1 (6 bases). There are 15 residues in the CDR3. V lost 6 bases and J lost 3, with 17 bases in between. Germline values: CDR1 MNHEY, CDR2 SMNVEV (reference sequence). DNA for the CDR3: TGTGCCAGCAGGATCGCAACAGGGACCTACACTGAAGCTTTCTTT. This translates into CASRIATGTYTEAFF.

The chain joins TRBV6-2 or TRBV6-3 to TRBJ2-1; D possibly corresponds to TRBD2 (5 bases). Germline V gene data show CDR1 as MNHEY and CDR2 as SVGEGT. V lost 6 bases and J lost 4, with 10 bases in between. This CDR3 is 13 amino acids long. The CDR3: CASSHGDYNEQFF. CDR3 bases: TGTGCCAGCAGCCACGGGGATTACAATGAGCAGTTCTTC.

The V gene is TRBV11-3, the J gene TRBJ2-5; D gene uncertain. The CDR3 extends over 14 amino acids. Germline assignment: CDR1 SGHNT and CDR2 YENEEA. V was shortened by 1 base and J by 1 base, with 7 bases between the two germline ends. CDR3 sequence (DNA): TGTGCCAGCAGCTTAGGGCTCAGCCAAGAGACCCAGTACTTC. Translating it yields CASSLGLSQETQYF. Looking up the rest from reference TRBV11-3 and TRBJ2-5 gives the full variable domain: EAGVVQSPRYKIIEKKQPVAFWCNPISGHNTLYWYLQNLGQGPELLIRYENEEAVDDSQLPKDRFSAERLKGVDSTLKIQPAELGDSAVYLCASSLGLSQETQYFGPGTRLLVL.

The chain joins TRBV29-1 to TRBJ1-4; D is uncertain. The CDR3 contains 13 residues. V lost 5 bases to trimming and J lost 3 bases, with 10 bases between them. Germline CDR1 reads SQVTM; CDR2 reads ANQGSEA. This CDR3 is CSVNLGPNEKLFF. CDR3 DNA: TGCAGCGTTAACCTAGGGCCTAATGAAAAACTGTTTTTT. The full variable domain, rest sourced from reference TRBV29-1 and TRBJ1-4, is SAVISQKPSRDICQRGTSLTIQCQVDSQVTMMFWYRQQPGQSLTLIATANQGSEATYESGFVIDKFPISRPNLTFSTLTVSNMSPEDSSIYLCSVNLGPNEKLFFGSGTQLSVL.

Comments on this clonotype: A read error may explain this, as a much larger clone is one base away. The chain couples TRBV29-1 to TRBJ2-2; D is unclear. CDR3 size: 13 residues. Germline lookup yields CDR1 SQVTM and CDR2 ANQGSEA. V gave up 3 bases and J gave up 3 bases, with 8 bases separating them. CDR3: CSVDGSHTGELFF. In DNA form, the CDR3 reads TGCAGCGTTGATGGGTCCCACACCGGGGAGCTGTTTTTT.

The chain uses TRBV2 and TRBJ1-4, with D hard to call. The CDR3 is 12 amino acids. Between the trimmed V and J ends, which lost 0 bases and 8 bases, there was a span of 4 bases. Germline-derived CDR1 and CDR2 are SNHLY and FYNNEI. The CDR3 nucleotides read TGTGCCAGCAGTGAAGCGAGGGAAAAACTGTTTTTT. Protein product: CASSEAREKLFF.

This clonotype has ten or more counts. The gene calls are TRBV7-6 and TRBJ1-1; D gene unclear. The germline gives CDR1 SGHVS, CDR2 FNYEAQ. Trimming cost V 3 bases and J 12 bases, with 14 bases left between them. The length of the CDR3 is 12 residues. CDR3 nucleotides: TGTGCCAGCAGCTTTGGCGACGAAAAGACTTTCTTT. As protein: CASSFGDEKTFF.

This clonotype has a count of ten or more. This chain joins TRBV6-5 and TRBJ1-3; tentatively, D is TRBD1 (5 bases). The V end was cut by 9 bases, the J end by 4 bases, with 13 bases between. Germline V gene sequence: CDR1 MNHEY, CDR2 SVGAGI. This CDR3 has 13 amino acids. Here the CDR3 reads CASRPGQGNTIYF. CDR3 in DNA: TGTGCCAGTCGCCCGGGGCAGGGAAACACCATATATTTT.